The rows below give T cell receptor beta chains drawn from one sample of a study of blood T cell repertoires in COVID-19. TCRdb keeps only in-frame clones here, not all; method: immunoSEQ multiplex PCR. There are some 290,000 clones in the sample; about nine tenths occur only once, and approximately 10% lies in the top ten. The source material was peripheral blood. The receptors come from a young woman with COVID-19, enrolled during active disease. CDR3s include the opening cysteine and the closing phenylalanine or tryptophan. Fields, in order: clone size, CDR3 length, J gene, D gene, V gene, CDR3 DNA, CDR3 protein. The D gene is left open where the match is weak. For some rows the clone size is stated as once, few or many, or as a class when expanded; others skip it.

NA | 15 | TRBJ2-1 | TRBD1 | TRBV28 | TGTGCCAGCAGCGGGACAGGGAAGAAGTACAATGAGCAGTTCTTC | CASSGTGKKYNEQFF
NA | 14 | TRBJ2-5 | NA | TRBV7-8 | TGTGCCATCCCCGCAGGGACTCTCCAAGAGACCCAGTACTTC | CAIPAGTLQETQYF
NA | 16 | TRBJ2-3 | NA | TRBV7-2 | TGTGCCAGCAGCTTAAGATCGCGCAGGCCGACAGATACGCAGTATTTT | CASSLRSRRPTDTQYF
NA | 14 | TRBJ2-7 | TRBD2 | TRBV7-9 | TGTGCCAGCAGCTTAGTGGGGGGGATCCACGAGCAGTACTTC | CASSLVGGIHEQYF
NA | 16 | TRBJ2-7 | TRBD2 | TRBV9 | TGTGCCAGCAGCGTAGCGGTTAGCGGGGCTCTCTACGAGCAGTACTTC | CASSVAVSGALYEQYF
NA | 13 | TRBJ2-7 | NA | TRBV7-9 | TGTGCCAGCAGCTTAGAACACCTGGACGAGCAGTACTTC | CASSLEHLDEQYF
NA | 14 | TRBJ1-1 | NA | TRBV30 | TGTGCCTGGAGTGGAGTTGGGGGCCCCAATGAAGCTTTCTTT | CAWSGVGGPNEAFF
NA | 14 | TRBJ2-7 | TRBD1 | TRBV3-1/TRBV3-2 | TGTGCCAGCAGCCCCGGGACAGGCAAAGGCGAGCAGTACTTC | CASSPGTGKGEQYF
NA | 15 | TRBJ2-1 | NA | TRBV5-4 | TGTGCCAGCAGTTTCGCACGGAGCTCCTACAATGAGCAGTTCTTC | CASSFARSSYNEQFF
NA | 17 | TRBJ1-2 | TRBD1 | TRBV9 | TGTGCCAGCAGCCCACACGGGACAGGGGGCGTTGGCTATGGCTACACCTTC | CASSPHGTGGVGYGYTF
NA | 17 | TRBJ2-3 | TRBD2 | TRBV9 | TGTGCCAGCAGCGTAGGGGGACTAGCGGTTTTCACAGATACGCAGTATTTT | CASSVGGLAVFTDTQYF
few | 15 | TRBJ2-7 | NA | TRBV5-5 | TGTGCCAGCAGCTTGGAGGGAAGGACATCAGGCGAGCAGTACTTC | CASSLEGRTSGEQYF
NA | 13 | TRBJ2-6 | NA | TRBV19 | TGTGCCAGTAAGGGGCTAGGGGCCAACGTCCTGACTTTC | CASKGLGANVLTF
NA | 15 | TRBJ2-7 | TRBD1 | TRBV7-9 | TGTGCCAGCAGCCCGGACAGGGGTTACGGCTACGAGCAGTACTTC | CASSPDRGYGYEQYF
NA | 16 | TRBJ2-2 | TRBD1 | TRBV28 | TGTGCCAGCAGTTTACGAGGGGGCGGAAACACCGGGGAGCTGTTTTTT | CASSLRGGGNTGELFF
NA | 14 | TRBJ2-7 | NA | TRBV9 | TGTGCCAGCAGCGTAGGGACAGACCCCTACGAGCAGTACTTC | CASSVGTDPYEQYF
NA | 16 | TRBJ1-5 | TRBD1 | TRBV19 | TGTGCCAGTAGCATCCGGGACAGGGGGCGGGAGCAGCCCCAGCATTTT | CASSIRDRGREQPQHF
NA | 13 | TRBJ2-3 | NA | TRBV10-3 | TGTGCCACCAGGGGGGGGGTAACAGATACGCAGTATTTT | CATRGGVTDTQYF
once | 14 | TRBJ1-1 | NA | TRBV5-6 | TGTGCCAGCAGCTCGCCCAGCCCAGGCACTGAAGCTTTCTTT | CASSSPSPGTEAFF
NA | 13 | TRBJ1-2 | NA | TRBV12-3/TRBV12-4 | TGTGCCAGCACCTTGGGGGCGGTGGCCGGCTACACCTTC | CASTLGAVAGYTF
NA | 16 | TRBJ1-1 | NA | TRBV2 | TGTGCCAGCAGTGAGAATCCGGAGCCCCTGAACACTGAAGCTTTCTTT | CASSENPEPLNTEAFF
NA | 12 | TRBJ2-2 | NA | TRBV3-1/TRBV3-2 | TGTGCCAGCAGCCAAAGCTTCAGGGAGCTGTTTTTT | CASSQSFRELFF
NA | 15 | TRBJ2-2 | TRBD1 | TRBV2 | TGTGCCAGCAGCGCAGACAGGGGGCGCAGCGGGGAGCTGTTTTTT | CASSADRGRSGELFF
NA | 15 | TRBJ2-7 | TRBD2 | TRBV18 | TGTGCCAGCGCACCACGCTCCGGGAGGGACTCCGAGCAGTACTTC | CASAPRSGRDSEQYF
once | 15 | TRBJ2-7 | NA | TRBV6-2/TRBV6-3 | TGTGCCAGCAGTTTTAGGAATCGACCGGGCTACGAGCAGTACTTC | CASSFRNRPGYEQYF
NA | 13 | TRBJ1-1 | NA | TRBV5-1 | TGCGCCAGCAGCCAAGTCGGGGACACTGAAGCTTTCTTT | CASSQVGDTEAFF
NA | 15 | TRBJ1-4 | TRBD1 | TRBV6-5 | TGTGCCAGCAGTTACTCAGGGGGCTTTAATGAAAAACTGTTTTTT | CASSYSGGFNEKLFF
few | 12 | TRBJ2-7 | NA | TRBV3-1/TRBV3-2 | TGTGCCAGCAGCCAAGGTCAGTACGAGCAGTACTTC | CASSQGQYEQYF
NA | 15 | TRBJ1-2 | TRBD1 | TRBV2 | TGTGCCAGCAGCAGCACAGGGGGCGCAAGCTATGGCTACACCTTC | CASSSTGGASYGYTF
few | 13 | TRBJ2-7 | TRBD1 | TRBV7-9 | TGTGCCAGCAGCCGGACAGGGCCCTACGAGCAGTACTTC | CASSRTGPYEQYF
once | 14 | TRBJ1-1 | NA | TRBV28 | TGTGCCAGCAGTGGGGACATCTTCGCGACTGAAGCTTTCTTT | CASSGDIFATEAFF
NA | 15 | TRBJ1-2 | TRBD1 | TRBV4-1 | TGCGCCAGCAGCCAGCGTGCAGGGGGCAGTTATGGCTACACCTTC | CASSQRAGGSYGYTF
few | 16 | TRBJ1-2 | TRBD1 | TRBV15 | TGTGCCACCAGCAGGGGACCGGGACAGCCCCCTGCCGGCTACACCTTC | CATSRGPGQPPAGYTF
NA | 13 | TRBJ1-4 | TRBD1 | TRBV10-3 | TGTGCCGCGACAGGGGTTCTTAATGAAAAACTGTTTTTT | CAATGVLNEKLFF
NA | 16 | TRBJ1-3 | TRBD1 | TRBV7-2 | TGTGCCAGCAGCTTAGGACAGGGCTCTTCTGGAAACACCATATATTTT | CASSLGQGSSGNTIYF
NA | 12 | TRBJ2-7 | TRBD1 | TRBV30 | TGTGCCTGCAGCAGGGGGACCTACGAGCAGTACTTC | CACSRGTYEQYF
NA | 17 | TRBJ2-2 | NA | TRBV2 | TGTGCCAGCAGTGAGTGGGGCGGGGTTGCGAACACCGGGGAGCTGTTTTTT | CASSEWGGVANTGELFF
NA | 12 | TRBJ1-1 | NA | TRBV6-5 | TGTGCCAGCAGTTTCGGGGGCACTGAAGCTTTCTTT | CASSFGGTEAFF
NA | 12 | TRBJ1-2 | TRBD1 | TRBV20-1 | TGCAGTGCTAGTAGACAGGGCCTAGGCTACACCTTC | CSASRQGLGYTF
NA | 16 | TRBJ2-1 | TRBD2 | TRBV7-9 | TGTGCCAGCAGCCCAGGACTAGCGGGAGTTATCTATGAGCAGTTCTTC | CASSPGLAGVIYEQFF
NA | 15 | TRBJ2-7 | TRBD1 | TRBV5-1 | TGCGCCAGCAGCTTGGCACAGGGGTTCTCCTACGAGCAGTACTTC | CASSLAQGFSYEQYF
NA | 14 | TRBJ2-5 | TRBD1 | TRBV7-3 | TGTGCCAGCAGCTTAACGGGACAGGGTACGACCCAGTACTTC | CASSLTGQGTTQYF
NA | 15 | TRBJ1-1 | NA | TRBV5-1 | TGCGCCAGCAGCTTGGCGGGACATTCGAACACTGAAGCTTTCTTT | CASSLAGHSNTEAFF
NA | 16 | TRBJ1-1 | TRBD1 | TRBV19 | TGTGCCAGTAGTATCCGGGACAGGATTACGAACACTGAAGCTTTCTTT | CASSIRDRITNTEAFF
NA | 15 | TRBJ2-1 | TRBD2 | TRBV9 | TGTGCCAGCAGCTCGCGGGGGGGCTCCTACAATGAGCAGTTCTTC | CASSSRGGSYNEQFF